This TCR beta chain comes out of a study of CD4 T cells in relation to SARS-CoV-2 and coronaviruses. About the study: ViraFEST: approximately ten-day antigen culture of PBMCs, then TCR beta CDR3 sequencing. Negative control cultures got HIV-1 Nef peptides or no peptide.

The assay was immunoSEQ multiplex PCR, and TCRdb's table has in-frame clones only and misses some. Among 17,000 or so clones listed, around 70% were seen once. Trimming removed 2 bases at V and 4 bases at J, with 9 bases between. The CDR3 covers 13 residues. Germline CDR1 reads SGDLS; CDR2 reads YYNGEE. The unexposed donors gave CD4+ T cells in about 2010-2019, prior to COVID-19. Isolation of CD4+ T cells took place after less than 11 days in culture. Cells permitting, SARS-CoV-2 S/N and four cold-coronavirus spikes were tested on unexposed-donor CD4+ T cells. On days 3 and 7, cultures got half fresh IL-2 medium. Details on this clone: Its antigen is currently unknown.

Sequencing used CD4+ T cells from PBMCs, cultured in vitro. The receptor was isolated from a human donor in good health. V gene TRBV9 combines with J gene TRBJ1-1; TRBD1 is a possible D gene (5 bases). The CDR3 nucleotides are TGTGCCAGCAGCGTTGGCAGGGCCACTGAAGCTTTCTTT. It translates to CASSVGRATEAFF.